The rows below give T cell receptor beta chains drawn from one sample of a study of T cells in Graves' hyperthyroidism and ophthalmopathy. TCRdb processed the multiplex PCR reads anew with MiXCR; each CDR3 protein has one entry. The table shows some 490,000 distinct CDR3 sequences, with roughly 16% occurring only once. The sequencing sample was made of blood. The receptors derive from a woman in her 30s with Graves' ophthalmopathy. Both conserved end residues are part of each CDR3. D genes are given only for firm matches. Rows give clone size only sometimes, using once, few, many, or a class for an expanded clone.

j_call v_call clone_size d_call cdr3_aa cdr3_nt
TRBJ2-7 TRBV15 . . CATSRDIMAGYYEQYF TGTGCCACCAGCAGAGATATTATGGCAGGATACTACGAGCAGTACTTC
TRBJ2-5 TRBV7-8 many TRBD2 CASSLVTSGTQYF TGTGCCAGCAGCTTAGTGACTAGCGGGACCCAGTACTTC
TRBJ2-5 TRBV7-9 many . CASSLAGGETQYF TGTGCCAGCAGCTTAGCTGGGGGGGAGACCCAGTACTTC
TRBJ2-7 TRBV20-1 many TRBD1 CSASLPGQGSYEQYF TGCAGTGCTTCCCTTCCGGGACAGGGCTCCTACGAGCAGTACTTC
TRBJ1-2 TRBV11-2 few . CASSLITEYGYTF TGTGCCAGCAGCCTCATCACAGAATATGGCTACACCTTC
TRBJ2-3 TRBV28 many TRBD2 CASGLAEDTQYF TGTGCCAGCGGACTAGCCGAGGATACGCAGTATTTT
TRBJ2-7 TRBV12-3/TRBV12-4 many TRBD2 CASSLGGRAHSEQYF TGTGCCAGCAGTTTGGGCGGGAGGGCCCACTCCGAGCAGTACTTC
TRBJ2-3 TRBV2 . TRBD2 CASRRSSGIFRTDTQYF TGTGCCAGCAGGAGGAGTAGCGGGATTTTTCGCACAGATACGCAGTATTTT
TRBJ2-6 TRBV24-1 few TRBD1 CATSEGFGTGTSGANVLTF TGTGCCACCAGTGAAGGGTTCGGGACAGGGACATCTGGGGCCAACGTCCTGACTTTC
TRBJ2-7 TRBV20-1 many . CSAGAAYEQYF TGCAGCGCTGGGGCAGCCTACGAGCAGTACTTC
TRBJ2-7 TRBV4-1 . . CASSFSGDNYEQYF TGCGCCAGCAGTTTCTCAGGGGATAACTACGAGCAGTACTTC
TRBJ2-1 TRBV28 many . CASGGGSHNEQFF TGTGCCAGTGGTGGAGGCTCGCACAATGAGCAGTTCTTC
TRBJ2-5 TRBV7-2 many . CASSSTFKETQYF TGTGCCAGCAGCTCGACGTTTAAAGAGACCCAGTACTTC
TRBJ2-7 TRBV6-5 many TRBD1 CASSYWTGGEQYF TGTGCCAGCAGTTACTGGACAGGCGGGGAGCAGTACTTC
TRBJ1-5 TRBV4-3 many . CASSQDRGRHQPQHF TGCGCCAGCAGCCAAGATCGGGGCAGACATCAGCCCCAGCATTTT
TRBJ1-5 TRBV20-1 many TRBD1 CSTQGHVSQPQHF TGCAGTACACAGGGGCATGTTAGTCAGCCCCAGCATTTT
TRBJ1-4 TRBV11-2 . . CASSLEQVPNEKLFF TGTGCCAGCAGCTTAGAACAGGTGCCTAATGAAAAACTGTTTTTT
TRBJ2-5 TRBV11-2 many . CASSLIPSVYETQYF TGTGCCAGCAGCTTGATCCCCAGCGTTTACGAGACCCAGTACTTC
TRBJ1-5 TRBV28 many . CASSPSGTLDQPQHF TGTGCCAGCAGTCCATCAGGGACCCTCGATCAGCCCCAGCATTTT
TRBJ2-7 TRBV6-1 . TRBD1 CASSRSGTDTYEQYF TGTGCCAGCAGTCGCTCCGGGACAGATACCTACGAGCAGTACTTC
TRBJ1-2 TRBV6-6 . TRBD1 CASSYSTGGRGYTF TGTGCCAGCAGTTACTCAACAGGGGGCCGGGGCTACACCTTC